The present T cell receptor (beta chain) was sequenced within a study of radiation and T cells in renal cell carcinoma. The germline gives CDR1 MNHNS, CDR2 SASEGT. The CDR3 totals 14 residues. V was pared by 2 bases and J by 4 bases, with 6 bases between. The time point is: baseline pretreatment blood. Treatment reported: 15 Gy SBRT to primary tumor, nephrectomy 4 weeks later. Method: immunoSEQ multiplex PCR; TCRdb's copy keeps in-frame clones and lacks some. The repertoire has some 120,000 clones, 82% of them found once; the top ten carry about 2.9%. Material: blood, obtained from a patient whose treatment included radiotherapy and nephrectomy. The gene calls are TRBV6-1 and TRBJ2-6; D not resolved. The sequence was obtained from a woman aged 60 to 75 with renal cell carcinoma. CDR3 protein: CASSELTGANVLTF. The CDR3 DNA is TGTGCCAGCAGTGAATTAACAGGGGCCAACGTCCTGACTTTC.